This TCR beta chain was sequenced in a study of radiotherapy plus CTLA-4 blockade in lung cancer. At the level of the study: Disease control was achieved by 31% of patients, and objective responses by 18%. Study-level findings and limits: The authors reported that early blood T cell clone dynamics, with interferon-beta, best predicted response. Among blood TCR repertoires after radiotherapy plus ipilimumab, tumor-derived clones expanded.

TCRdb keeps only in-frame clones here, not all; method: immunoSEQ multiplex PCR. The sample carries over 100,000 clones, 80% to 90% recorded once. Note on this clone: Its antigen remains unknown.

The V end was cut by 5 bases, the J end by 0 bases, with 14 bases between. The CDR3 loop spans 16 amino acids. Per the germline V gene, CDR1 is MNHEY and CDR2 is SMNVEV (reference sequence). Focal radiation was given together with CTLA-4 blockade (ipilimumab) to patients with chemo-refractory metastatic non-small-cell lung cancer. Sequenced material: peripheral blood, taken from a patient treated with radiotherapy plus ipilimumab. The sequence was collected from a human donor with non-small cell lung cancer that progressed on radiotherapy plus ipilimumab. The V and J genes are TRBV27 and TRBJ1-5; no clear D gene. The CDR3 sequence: CASSPRSIYSNQPQHF. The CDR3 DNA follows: TGTGCCAGCAGTCCCCGGTCGATCTATAGCAATCAGCCCCAGCATTTT.